This TCR beta chain was observed in a study of blood T cell repertoires in COVID-19. V lost 2 bases, J lost 9 bases, and 11 bases lay in between. The CDR3 is made up of 14 amino acids. CDR1 is MNHEY, CDR2 SVGAGI, per germline. The table came from immunoSEQ multiplex PCR; TCRdb's copy has only in-frame clones and leaves some out. The sample has about 140,000 clones, 60% to 80% seen once. The chain links TRBV6-5 to TRBJ1-6; D is ambiguous. Material: PBMCs or T cells enriched from blood (not recorded which). This receptor was obtained from a woman aged 50 to 60 who had recovered from COVID-19. The CDR3: CASSYAAEVSPLHF. CDR3 nucleotide sequence: TGTGCCAGCAGTTACGCAGCCGAGGTTTCACCCCTCCACTTT.